This T cell receptor (beta chain) was retrieved from a study of T cells in localized non-small cell lung cancer. The germline gives CDR1 SGHTA, CDR2 FQGTGA. The CDR3 is made up of 17 amino acids. V was shortened by 5 bases and J by 9 bases, with 26 bases between the two germline ends. The method was immunoSEQ multiplex PCR; TCRdb's version includes in-frame clones alone and lacks a portion of them. This sample has about 35,000 clones, with 91% found just once. The origin of this receptor is a female donor aged 60 or older with stage II lung adenocarcinoma. The sequencing here drew on peripheral blood mononuclear cells, taken before any cancer treatment. The chain recombines TRBV7-3 with TRBJ2-1, with D maybe TRBD1 (6 bases). The CDR3 region has the DNA TGTGCCAGCAGCCCCATCAGACAGGCTTCCCAAGGGAGTGAGCAGTTCTTC. It codes for CASSPIRQASQGSEQFF.